The rows below give T cell receptor beta chains drawn from one sample of a study of cytomegalovirus exposure and HLA in healthy donors. Sequencing was performed with immunoSEQ multiplex PCR; in TCRdb, only in-frame clones are kept and a portion is missing. The table shows roughly 200,000 clones, with 70% to 80% occurring only once. The sequencing input was PBMCs. The receptor source for this set is a male donor in good health and CMV-seronegative. CDR3s include the opening cysteine and the closing phenylalanine or tryptophan. Fields, in order: V gene, D gene, J gene, clone size, CDR3 DNA, CDR3 protein. D genes are given only for firm matches. Size is omitted from some rows. Given values are once, few, many or a class for expanded clones.

TRBV9	NA	TRBJ2-2	NA	TGTGCCAGCAGCCCTAGAGCAACGTCGAACACCGGGGAGCTGTTTTTT	CASSPRATSNTGELFF
TRBV7-2	TRBD2	TRBJ2-1	NA	TGTGCCAGCAGCCAGGGGGGGACTAGCGGTGAGCAGTTCTTC	CASSQGGTSGEQFF
TRBV30	NA	TRBJ1-2	few	TGTGCCTTAACAGGGTACTATGGCTACACCTTC	CALTGYYGYTF
TRBV5-4	TRBD2	TRBJ2-7	NA	TGTGCCAGCAGCACGGGACTAGCGGGAGTAATTGGGGGATACGAGCAGTACTTC	CASSTGLAGVIGGYEQYF
TRBV6-1	NA	TRBJ1-5	NA	TGTGCCAGCAGTGAGGGGCCCCGGCAGTTCAATCAGCCCCAGCATTTT	CASSEGPRQFNQPQHF
TRBV6-5	TRBD1	TRBJ1-5	NA	TGTGCCAGCAGTAGAGACAGGGCGAACTCCCAGCATTTT	CASSRDRANSQHF
TRBV7-3	NA	TRBJ2-2	NA	TGTGCCAGCAGTCCTGCAGGCACCGGGGAGCTGTTTTTT	CASSPAGTGELFF
TRBV6-5	TRBD2	TRBJ2-1	NA	TGTGCCAGCAGCCCCCCGGGACTAGCGGGACCTGAGCAGTTCTTC	CASSPPGLAGPEQFF
TRBV9	TRBD2	TRBJ2-1	NA	TGTGCCAGCAGCGTAGAATGGGGGACTAGCGACAATGAGCAGTTCTTC	CASSVEWGTSDNEQFF
TRBV30	NA	TRBJ2-7	NA	TGTGCCTGGAGTCGGGACTTCGTTACCTACGAGCAGTACTTC	CAWSRDFVTYEQYF
TRBV28	TRBD1	TRBJ1-1	NA	TGTGCCAGCAGTTTAGGCAGGGGGCGAACTGAAGCTTTCTTT	CASSLGRGRTEAFF
TRBV23-1	NA	TRBJ1-5	NA	TGCGCCAGCAGTCCACATCAGGACAATCAGCCCCAGCATTTT	CASSPHQDNQPQHF
TRBV9	NA	TRBJ1-3	NA	TGTGCCAGCAGCGCACAGGGATTAGAGGCTGGAAACACCATATATTTT	CASSAQGLEAGNTIYF
TRBV28	TRBD2	TRBJ2-1	few	TGTGCCAGCAGTTTATCCGGGACTAGCGGGAGGGCCGGGTACAATGAGCAGTTCTTC	CASSLSGTSGRAGYNEQFF
TRBV14	TRBD1	TRBJ1-4	NA	TGTGCCAGCAGCCCCGCCTCCGGGACAGGGCGTGAAAAACTGTTTTTT	CASSPASGTGREKLFF
TRBV6-5	NA	TRBJ1-5	NA	TGTGCCAGCAACACACTGGAGGGTAGCAATCAGCCCCAGCATTTT	CASNTLEGSNQPQHF
TRBV30	NA	TRBJ2-5	once	TGTGCCTGGAGTGTAAACGGAGTAGCGGAGGCCCCCCAAGAGACCCAGTACTTC	CAWSVNGVAEAPQETQYF
TRBV19	NA	TRBJ1-5	NA	TGTGCCAGTAGGGGCAGGGACAATCAGCCCCAGCATTTT	CASRGRDNQPQHF
TRBV7-9	NA	TRBJ2-7	few	TGTGCCAGCAGCTTAGCGAACGGGGTCTCCTACGAGCAGTACTTC	CASSLANGVSYEQYF
TRBV6-5	NA	TRBJ1-6	NA	TGTGCCAGCAGTTATTCCGACAGTTATAATTCACCCCTCCACTTT	CASSYSDSYNSPLHF
TRBV7-2	TRBD1	TRBJ2-1	NA	TGTGCCAGCAGCAGGGGCAGGGGGCGGGATGAGCAGTTCTTC	CASSRGRGRDEQFF
TRBV6-5	NA	TRBJ2-3	NA	TGTGCCAGCAGAATTCCTAGCACAGATACGCAGTATTTT	CASRIPSTDTQYF